This paragraph covers one TCR beta chain sequence. The data belong to a study of response to subunit inactivated influenza vaccine. One entry per CDR3 protein results from TCRdb running MiXCR on the RT-PCR reads. This table has around 750,000 distinct CDR3 sequences, 21% appearing once. The V end was cut by 0 bases, the J end by 5 bases, with 11 bases between. Germline CDR1 and CDR2: SGHRS and YFSETQ. This CDR3 spans 14 amino acids. The sequence was collected from a man aged 45-60 years who received an inactivated influenza vaccine. This sequence joins TRBV5-1 and TRBJ1-1; a weak D match, TRBD1 (5 bases). The specimen comprised PBMCs from blood, sampled less than 6 days after vaccination. CDR3 sequence reads: CASSLEAGKTEAFF. CDR3 bases: TGCGCCAGCAGCTTGGAGGCAGGGAAGACTGAAGCTTTCTTT.